This T cell receptor (beta chain) was found in a study of early T cells in non-severe SARS-CoV-2 infection. On the study more broadly: The sequenced material was bulk RNA from unsorted whole blood, and its chains were unpaired.

This clonotype was seen more than once but under ten times. Its antigen is unknown. General study results and limits: VDJdb matching favored anti-spike CD8 responses, missing private and CD4 specificities.

Individual cDNA molecules received unique molecular identifiers during library preparation. TCRdb re-derived calls from the 5' RACE reads in MiXCR, one entry per CDR3 protein. The sample shows more than 85,000 distinct CDR3 sequences, 10% to 15% of them seen only once. V was cut by 2 bases and J by 1 base, with 5 bases left in between. The CDR3 has 13 amino acids. Germline V gives CDR1 SGHTA, CDR2 FQGNSA. The receptor comes from an adult who was a healthcare worker with PCR-confirmed SARS-CoV-2 infection or an uninfected control (not recorded which). The rearrangement links TRBV7-2 to TRBJ1-1; D uncertain. The sequences come from whole blood, collected at baseline. As DNA, the CDR3 is TGTGCCAGCAGCTTATGGGGGAACACTGAAGCTTTCTTT. As protein: CASSLWGNTEAFF.